The 11 T cell receptor beta chains below come from one sample, sequenced in a study of patients and donors after allogeneic stem cell transplantation. TCRdb ran MiXCR on the RT-PCR reads and lists one entry per CDR3 protein. The sample lists approximately 220,000 distinct CDR3 sequences, roughly 38% occurring once. Source material: blood, either unsorted or a sorted T cell fraction (not recorded which). Receptors were obtained from a human donor who was either an allogeneic HSCT recipient or a stem cell or donor lymphocyte infusion donor (not recorded which). It is not recorded whose cells these are; they may come from a transplant donor.

V usage is TRBV4-2 and J usage is TRBJ2-7, with D maybe TRBD1 (6 bases). Germline CDR1 reads LGHNA; CDR2 reads YNFKEQ. Trimming stripped 3 bases from V and 5 bases from J, with 17 bases between. The CDR3 is made up of 15 amino acids. CDR3 region: CASSHQTGKANEQYF. The CDR3 nucleotides are TGTGCCAGCAGCCATCAAACAGGGAAGGCGAACGAGCAGTACTTC.

V usage is TRBV4-1 and J usage is TRBJ2-7, with TRBD1 matching over 8 bases. J lost 4 bases, V lost 4 bases, and 9 bases had no gene match. Germline assignment: CDR1 MGHRA and CDR2 YSYEKL. CDR3 size: 15 residues. For the CDR3, the DNA is TGCGCCAGCAGCCCGGGACAGGAGATTCTATACGAGCAGTACTTC. This sequence encodes CASSPGQEILYEQYF.

The chain is built from TRBV20-1 and TRBJ2-3, with D unresolved. Germline values: CDR1 DFQATT, CDR2 SNEGSKA (reference sequence). CDR3 size: 14 residues. V was clipped by 1 base and J by 0 bases, with 8 bases between them. The CDR3 loop is CSARAVYSTDTQYF. The CDR3 nucleotides are TGCAGTGCTAGAGCCGTGTATAGCACAGATACGCAGTATTTT.

This clonotype was detected only a few times. The chain employs TRBV4-3 and TRBJ1-5; no definite D call. Germline CDR1 and CDR2: LGHNA and YSLEER. The CDR3 has 14 residues. V shed 1 base and J shed 6 bases, with 10 bases lying between them. CDR3 protein: CASSQGMTGQPQHF. For the CDR3, the DNA is TGCGCCAGCAGCCAAGGGATGACGGGTCAGCCCCAGCATTTT.

This clonotype was seen more than once but under ten times. The chain recombines TRBV18 with TRBJ2-6, with no clear D. The length of the CDR3 is 14 residues. Germline CDR1 and CDR2: KGHSH and LQKENI. V lost 6 bases to trimming and J lost 4 bases, with 10 bases between them. The CDR3 sequence: CASSRHSGANVLTF. CDR3 bases: TGTGCCAGCTCTCGTCACTCGGGGGCCAACGTCCTGACTTTC.

The J gene is TRBJ1-2, the V gene TRBV12-3 or TRBV12-4; TRBD1 matches at 10 bases. CDR3 length: 16 amino acids. V shed 5 bases and J 5 bases; nucleotides not matched to a gene: 11. Here the CDR3 reads CASSPGTGDLWYGYTF. CDR3 DNA sequence: TGTGCCAGCAGTCCAGGGACAGGGGACCTTTGGTATGGCTACACCTTC.

This chain uses TRBV28 with TRBJ1-2, with TRBD1 matching 8 bases. Trimming removed 4 bases from V and 8 bases from J; junction bases left unmatched: 9. The CDR3 is 14 amino acids. The germline V gene encodes CDR1 MDHEN and CDR2 SYDVKM. CDR3 in amino acids: CASSSIDRGGGYTF. DNA for the CDR3: TGTGCCAGCAGTTCAATCGACAGGGGAGGCGGCTACACCTTC.

The table lists this clonotype with a few counts. The rearrangement uses TRBV12-5 and TRBJ1-1; no definite D call. V dropped 1 base and J dropped 7 bases, with 10 bases sitting between them. The CDR3 is made up of 13 amino acids. CDR1 LGHNT and CDR2 FRNRAP come from the germline V gene. The CDR3 spells CASGLGGGDEAFF. In nucleotides, the CDR3 is TGTGCTAGTGGTTTGGGAGGCGGAGATGAAGCTTTCTTT. Together with reference TRBV12-5 and TRBJ1-1, the CDR3 gives the full variable domain: DARVTQTPRHKVTEMGQEVTMRCQPILGHNTVFWYRQTMMQGLELLAYFRNRAPLDDSGMPKDRFSAEMPDATLATLKIQPSEPRDSAVYFCASGLGGGDEAFFGQGTRLTVV.

The rearrangement joins TRBV5-1 to TRBJ2-5; perhaps TRBD2 as D (6 bases). V was shortened by 3 bases and J by 5 bases, with 14 bases between the two germline ends. Germline V gene data show CDR1 as SGHRS and CDR2 as YFSETQ. This CDR3 region has 14 residues. The CDR3 loop reads CASSSAGPAETQYF. Here the CDR3 DNA reads TGCGCCAGCAGCTCAGCGGGCCCGGCGGAGACCCAGTACTTC.

The chain is built from TRBV4-1 and TRBJ2-7, with 7 bases fitting TRBD1. Germline assignment: CDR1 MGHRA and CDR2 YSYEKL. This CDR3 spans 14 amino acids. With V trimmed by 1 base and J by 2 bases, 2 bases remained unmatched. CDR3 DNA: TGCGCCAGCAGCCAAGGGACAGGCCCCTACGAGCAGTACTTC. Its protein is CASSQGTGPYEQYF.

The chain links TRBV27 to TRBJ1-2, with 11 bases identical to TRBD1. Germline loops: CDR1 MNHEY, CDR2 SMNVEV (reference sequence). V lost 9 bases, J lost 6 bases, and 6 bases stayed unmatched. The CDR3 loop spans 13 amino acids. In nucleotides, the CDR3 is TGTGCCAGTTGGACAGGGGGCCGGAATGGCTACACCTTC. It is translated as CASWTGGRNGYTF.